Below, 13 T cell receptor beta chains from the same sample are listed, as sequenced in a study of beta chain features in type 1 diabetes. These receptors have no identified antigens. Of the isolated RNA, all was reverse transcribed, and so the sequenced material was expressed TCRB transcripts. Clones were sequenced by immunoSEQ multiplex PCR, and TCRdb holds only the in-frame ones, with some missing. The data contain more than 550,000 clones, around 15% of them singletons. Study-wide results and caveats: Across all four CD4+ subsets, people with type 1 diabetes showed modestly shorter TCRB CDR3s.

Sequences were obtained from naive CD4+ T cells from blood. These receptors all stem from a man aged 18 to 35 with type 1 diabetes.

The chain links TRBV13 to TRBJ1-3; D is uncertain. In germline, CDR1 is PRHDT, CDR2 FYEKMQ (reference sequence). V lost 6 bases and J lost 4, with 13 bases in between. The CDR3 totals 14 residues. Here the CDR3 DNA reads TGTGCCAGCAGTCCGGAGGCTATGGGAAACACCATATATTTT. It encodes CASSPEAMGNTIYF.

In regard to this clone: This sample also contains other DNA sequences that code for the same CDR3. The chain uses TRBV29-1 and TRBJ2-7; TRBD1 agrees at 7 bases. Trimming cost V 7 bases and J 2 bases; bases outside gene matches: 11. The CDR3 runs 14 residues. Germline CDR1 SQVTM, CDR2 ANQGSEA. CDR3 loop: CSALSRDSAYEQYF. DNA of the CDR3: TGCAGCGCTCTCAGCCGGGACAGTGCCTACGAGCAGTACTTC.

This clone has only a few counts. V usage is TRBV2 and J usage is TRBJ2-2; D perhaps matches TRBD1 (5 bases). This CDR3 has 15 amino acids. Trimming pared 3 bases from V and 2 bases from J, leaving 10 bases between. Germline loops: CDR1 SNHLY, CDR2 FYNNEI. CDR3 nucleotide sequence: TGTGCCAGCAGTGATCGTCAGGGTAACACCGGGGAGCTGTTTTTT. Protein: CASSDRQGNTGELFF.

This clone was seen only a few times. The chain has TRBV5-1 and TRBJ1-5, with TRBD1 matching over 7 bases. The CDR3 has 15 amino acids. Germline V CDR1 and CDR2: SGHRS, YFSETQ. V trimming: 0 bases; J trimming: 3 bases; junction bases outside the gene matches: 3. The CDR3 nucleotides read TGCGCCAGCAGCTTGGGGGACAGCCACAATCAGCCCCAGCATTTT. Translated, it gives CASSLGDSHNQPQHF.

The CDR3 bases are TGTGCCAGGTCTAGCGTGAGCTCCTACGAGCAGTACTTC. Translating it yields CARSSVSSYEQYF. The chain has TRBV2 and TRBJ2-7, with D possibly being TRBD2 (6 bases). CDR3 length: 13 residues. The germline V gene has CDR1 SNHLY and CDR2 FYNNEI. Trimming stripped 9 bases from V and 0 bases from J, with 12 bases between.

This chain links TRBV9 with TRBJ2-1; 7 bases align to TRBD2. V trimming: 2 bases; J trimming: 7 bases; junction bases outside the gene matches: 12. This CDR3 is 16 amino acids long. Germline V CDR1 and CDR2: SGDLS, YYNGEE. The CDR3: CASSVLISGAGNEQFF. In DNA, the CDR3 is TGTGCCAGCAGCGTTCTGATCTCGGGAGCGGGAAATGAGCAGTTCTTC.

The chain employs TRBV10-3 and TRBJ2-2, with D possibly TRBD2 on 6 matching bases. Per germline, CDR1 ENHRY and CDR2 SYGVKD. The V end was cut by 10 bases, the J end by 1 base, with 10 bases between. The CDR3 consists of 13 residues. CDR3 protein: CATLGGNTGELFF. The CDR3 DNA is TGTGCCACACTCGGGGGGAACACCGGGGAGCTGTTTTTT.

The gene calls are TRBV10-3 and TRBJ2-6, with D tentatively TRBD1 or TRBD2 (5 bases each). V lost 4 bases to trimming and J lost 0 bases, with 19 bases between them. The CDR3 runs to 19 residues. The germline V gene encodes CDR1 ENHRY and CDR2 SYGVKD. Here the CDR3 reads CAISGHMGEKSSGANVLTF. CDR3 nucleotide sequence: TGTGCCATCAGTGGACATATGGGGGAAAAGAGCTCTGGGGCCAACGTCCTGACTTTC.

The chain employs TRBV23-1 and TRBJ1-2, with D uncertain. TRBV23-1 is an ORF; its function is uncertain. Between the trimmed V and J ends, which lost 3 bases and 9 bases, there was a span of 17 bases. The length of the CDR3 is 14 residues. The CDR3 DNA follows: TGCGCCAGCAGTCACGCCGACTCCCCCCCGCGCTACACCTTC. Residues: CASSHADSPPRYTF.

This clone has more than one count but fewer than ten. The CDR3 DNA reads as TGTGCCAGCAGTAATCCTAATGGCTACACCTTC. Its protein is CASSNPNGYTF. This chain links TRBV28 with TRBJ1-2; D ambiguous. Between the trimmed V and J ends, which lost 5 bases and 6 bases, there was a span of 7 bases. The CDR3 is made up of 11 amino acids. CDR1 MDHEN and CDR2 SYDVKM come from the germline V gene.

There are a few counts of this clone. The chain has TRBV20-1 and TRBJ2-7, with TRBD2 as a possible D gene (5 bases). V lost 8 bases to trimming and J lost 4 bases, with 12 bases between them. Germline loops: CDR1 DFQATT, CDR2 SNEGSKA (reference sequence). This CDR3 is 11 amino acids long. CDR3 residues: CSQPGGYEQYF. CDR3 sequence (DNA): TGCAGTCAACCAGGCGGGTACGAGCAGTACTTC.

This clone has more than one count but fewer than ten. The V gene is TRBV30, the J gene TRBJ2-2; 11 nucleotides agree with TRBD2. The CDR3 has 17 amino acids. Trimming took 4 bases from V and 1 from J; bases not matched to a gene: 8. Germline assignment: CDR1 GTSNPN and CDR2 SVGIG (reference sequence). CDR3 sequence reads: CAWTISGLAENTGELFF. The CDR3 DNA reads TGTGCCTGGACCATTTCGGGACTAGCGGAGAACACCGGGGAGCTGTTTTTT. The full variable domain, its missing parts supplied by reference TRBV30 and TRBJ2-2, is SQTIHQWPATLVQPVGSPLSLECTVEGTSNPNLYWYRQAAGRGLQLLFYSVGIGQISSEVPQNLSASRPQDRQFILSSKKLLLSDSGFYLCAWTISGLAENTGELFFGEGSRLTVL.

The genes are TRBV4-2 and TRBJ2-5; 7 bases are a match to TRBD1. The CDR3 length is 13 residues. Trimming removed 4 bases from V and 3 bases from J; junction bases left unmatched: 2. Germline V gene data show CDR1 as LGHNA and CDR2 as YNFKEQ. The CDR3 sequence is CASSLTGKETQYF. CDR3 bases: TGTGCCAGCAGCCTGACAGGGAAAGAGACCCAGTACTTC.